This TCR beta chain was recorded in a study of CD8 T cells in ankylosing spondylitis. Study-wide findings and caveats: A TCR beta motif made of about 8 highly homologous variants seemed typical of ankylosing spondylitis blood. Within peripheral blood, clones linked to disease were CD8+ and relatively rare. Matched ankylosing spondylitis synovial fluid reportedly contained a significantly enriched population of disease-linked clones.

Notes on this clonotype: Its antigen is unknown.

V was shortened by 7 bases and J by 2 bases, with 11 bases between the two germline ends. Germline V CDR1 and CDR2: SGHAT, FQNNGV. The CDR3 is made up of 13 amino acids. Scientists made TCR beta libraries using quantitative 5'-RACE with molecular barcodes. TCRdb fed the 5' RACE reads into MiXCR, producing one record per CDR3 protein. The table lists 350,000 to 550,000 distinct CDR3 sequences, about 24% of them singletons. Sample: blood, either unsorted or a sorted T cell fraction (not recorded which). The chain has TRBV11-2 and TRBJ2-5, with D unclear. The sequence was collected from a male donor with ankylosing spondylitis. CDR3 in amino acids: CASTHETQETQYF. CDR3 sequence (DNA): TGTGCCAGCACCCACGAGACTCAAGAGACCCAGTACTTC. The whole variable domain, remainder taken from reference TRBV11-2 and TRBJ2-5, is EAGVAQSPRYKIIEKRQSVAFWCNPISGHATLYWYQQILGQGPKLLIQFQNNGVVDDSQLPKDRFSAERLKGVDSTLKIQPAKLEDSAVYLCASTHETQETQYFGPGTRLLVL.